This TCR beta chain was recorded in a study of vaccination effects on CD4 cells after COVID-19. Study-level points and caveats: Just 1 of 255 vaccine-induced clones in healthy recipients was cross-reactive.

Comment on this clone: Antigen unknown.

Produced via immunoSEQ multiplex PCR; TCRdb's table is partial and in-frame only. In the table there are roughly 30,000 clones, approximately 71% of which are singletons. Antigen-specific CD4+ T cells were first expanded with viral peptide pools by the ViraFEST assay and only then sequenced. Subsequent to a culture period of under twelve days, CD4+ T cells were isolated. Vaccine administered to participants consisted of two doses of either BNT162b2 or mRNA-1273. The specimen was CD4+ T cells from PBMCs cultured with HCoV-NL63 spike peptides, collected after COVID-19 vaccination. The clonotype originates from a human donor who received a COVID-19 vaccine.

This CDR3 is CASSKLAGGIRDEQYF. For the CDR3, the DNA is TGTGCCAGTAGCAAACTAGCGGGGGGGATTCGGGACGAGCAGTACTTC. V gene TRBV19 combines with J gene TRBJ2-7, with 13 bases identical to TRBD2. CDR3 length: 16 residues. V trimming: 6 bases; J trimming: 5 bases; junction bases outside the gene matches: 10. Germline V gives CDR1 LNHDA, CDR2 SQIVND (reference sequence).